The clone carrying this T cell receptor beta chain was counted once. This CDR3 comprises 14 residues. Trimming left V 2 bases short and J 0 bases short, with 7 bases between. In germline, CDR1 is MDHEN, CDR2 SYDVKM. The data stem from a study of blood T cell repertoires in COVID-19. Across the study: Samples taken during acute and convalescent COVID-19 were collected in the United States, Italy and Spain. T cells, B-cell-depleted T cells, or PBMCs provided the cDNA or gDNA that served as material.

Original analysis: Reference gene primer amplification gave nucleated cell count estimates. Here immunoSEQ multiplex PCR was the method, and the copy in TCRdb shows in-frame clones only, minus some. That table gives V, J and clone size, and the DNA gave D and trimming. The sample includes 250,000 or so clones, about 83% of them seen just once. The origin of this receptor is a woman in her 40s who had recovered from COVID-19. The rearrangement joins TRBV28 to TRBJ2-5; weak D call: TRBD2 (5 bases). The sequenced sample consisted of peripheral blood. Here the CDR3 DNA reads TGTGCCAGCAGTTTAGCGGAGGACCAAGAGACCCAGTACTTC. Translating gives CASSLAEDQETQYF.